The present entry profiles one T cell receptor beta chain with its context. As yet, its antigen is unknown. These data are taken from a study of T cells in Graves' hyperthyroidism and ophthalmopathy. The definition of stable Graves' hyperthyroidism was no ophthalmopathy progression within 18 months. In making diagnoses, clinical symptoms, serum thyroxine and TRAb, thyroid ultrasound and orbital computed tomography were all used. 10 ml fresh peripheral blood yielded the PBMCs. General observations from the study: A 13 V-J signature model discriminated ophthalmopathy versus stable hyperthyroidism.

The TCR beta CDR3 regions underwent amplification using RNA transcripts as the source. The HTBI primer set served for first-round RT-PCR of the TCR CDR3. TCRdb reanalysed the multiplex PCR reads using MiXCR and keeps one entry per CDR3 protein. The sample records more than 350,000 distinct CDR3 sequences, about 15% being singletons. The CDR3 runs 15 residues. The V end lost 0 bases, the J end lost 2 bases, and 12 bases lay between the germline ends. CDR1 and CDR2 (germline): SGDLS, YYNGEE. The TCR was taken from a woman in her twenties or thirties with Graves' hyperthyroidism. The sequenced sample was blood. V gene TRBV9 combines with J gene TRBJ2-7; tentative D call: TRBD2 (6 bases). The CDR3 region is CASSVDGGVTYEQYF. CDR3 nucleotides: TGTGCCAGCAGCGTAGATGGCGGGGTGACCTACGAGCAGTACTTC.